A selection of T cell receptor beta chains follows, all from one sample in a study of T-cell memory formation after mild COVID-19. TCRdb re-derived calls from the 5' RACE reads in MiXCR, one entry per CDR3 protein. Found here are hundreds of thousands of distinct CDR3 sequences, approximately 23% of them singletons; the top ten hold roughly an eighth. The sequenced material came from PBMCs or a T cell subset sorted from them (not recorded which). The receptor set was obtained from an adult woman who had mild COVID-19 (a few samples of this study predate the infection). Cell type and time point are not known. Each CDR3 is given with its conserved first and last residue. The D gene is left open where the match is weak. Part of the rows lack a size; the others show once, few, many or a class for expanded clones.

few	TRBV4-1	NA	TRBJ1-1	14	CASSLVVGTTEAFF	TGCGCCAGCAGCCTGGTAGTGGGGACCACTGAAGCTTTCTTT
few	TRBV7-9	NA	TRBJ2-7	12	CASSLEGDEQYF	TGTGCCAGCAGCCTAGAGGGGGACGAGCAGTACTTC
once	TRBV6-6	NA	TRBJ2-5	15	CASTLKRGSVETQYF	TGTGCCAGCACCCTCAAGAGGGGGAGTGTCGAGACCCAGTACTTC
NA	TRBV9	NA	TRBJ2-5	16	CASSSAGGGLQETQYF	TGTGCCAGCAGCTCTGCAGGGGGGGGGCTCCAAGAGACCCAGTACTTC
NA	TRBV29-1	TRBD2	TRBJ2-1	18	CSVEELTRGGLASNEQFF	TGCAGCGTTGAAGAACTCACCCGGGGGGGACTAGCGTCGAATGAGCAGTTCTTC
NA	TRBV5-1	TRBD1	TRBJ1-2	16	CASSPQKTGRSYGYTF	TGCGCCAGCAGCCCCCAAAAGACAGGGAGGAGCTATGGCTACACCTTC
NA	TRBV4-3	TRBD2	TRBJ2-7	18	CASSQATPGTSNSYEQYF	TGCGCCAGCAGCCAAGCAACACCTGGGACTAGTAATTCCTACGAGCAGTACTTC
NA	TRBV5-4	NA	TRBJ2-1	16	CASSLKGPSSYNEQFF	TGTGCCAGCAGCTTAAAAGGGCCCAGCTCCTACAATGAGCAGTTCTTC
NA	TRBV15	NA	TRBJ1-5	16	CATSKGRQGSNQPQHF	TGTGCCACCAGCAAAGGTCGGCAGGGCAGCAATCAGCCCCAGCATTTT
few	TRBV4-2	NA	TRBJ2-1	12	CASSQDSSWQFF	TGTGCCAGCAGCCAAGATTCCTCCTGGCAGTTCTTC
NA	TRBV4-1	NA	TRBJ2-2	15	CASSPGYLLTGELFF	TGCGCCAGCAGCCCGGGATACCTTCTCACCGGGGAGCTGTTTTTT
NA	TRBV5-1	NA	TRBJ2-1	15	CASSRDWSSYNEQFF	TGCGCCAGCAGCCGCGACTGGTCTTCCTACAATGAGCAGTTCTTC
few	TRBV6-6	TRBD2	TRBJ2-2	20	CASSHRGTRESWGNTGELFF	TGTGCCAGCAGTCATCGAGGGACTAGAGAAAGTTGGGGGAACACCGGGGAGCTGTTTTTT
few	TRBV6-5	NA	TRBJ2-3	15	CASSSSSRGTDTQYF	TGTGCCAGCAGTTCCTCCAGCCGGGGGACAGATACGCAGTATTTT
NA	TRBV11-2	TRBD2	TRBJ2-7	14	CATEEALSGDEQYF	TGTGCCACCGAGGAGGCTTTAAGCGGGGACGAGCAGTACTTC
NA	TRBV12-3/TRBV12-4	NA	TRBJ2-7	15	CASSLAESGRGEQYF	TGTGCCAGCAGTTTAGCGGAGTCAGGACGCGGAGAGCAGTACTTC
few	TRBV7-2	TRBD2	TRBJ2-1	17	CASSLGAGALAYNEQFF	TGTGCCAGCAGCTTAGGAGCGGGGGCGCTGGCCTACAATGAGCAGTTCTTC
few	TRBV19	NA	TRBJ1-1	14	CASSPDNDSAEAFF	TGTGCCAGTAGTCCCGACAATGACAGCGCTGAAGCTTTCTTT
few	TRBV20-1	NA	TRBJ2-5	14	CSARDLTAKETQYF	TGCAGTGCTAGAGATCTAACGGCCAAAGAGACCCAGTACTTC
few	TRBV5-1	TRBD2	TRBJ2-1	18	CASSPGTSGASSYNEQFF	TGCGCCAGCAGCCCGGGGACTAGCGGGGCGAGCTCCTACAATGAGCAGTTCTTC
NA	TRBV5-1	NA	TRBJ2-7	15	CASSLGTELSYEQYF	TGCGCCAGCAGCTTGGGCACGGAGCTCTCCTACGAGCAGTACTTC
NA	TRBV27	NA	TRBJ2-1	14	CASSLVAEGYEQFF	TGTGCCAGCAGTTTGGTAGCCGAGGGCTATGAGCAGTTCTTC
many	TRBV7-9	TRBD2	TRBJ2-3	15	CASTPWRGGSDTQYF	TGTGCCAGCACCCCTTGGCGGGGGGGCTCGGATACGCAGTATTTT
NA	TRBV9	NA	TRBJ2-7	15	CASSPEGRRAYEQYF	TGTGCCAGCAGCCCCGAAGGTAGGAGGGCCTACGAGCAGTACTTC
NA	TRBV30	NA	TRBJ1-2	13	CAWTSGQGYGYTF	TGTGCCTGGACCTCCGGGCAGGGCTATGGCTACACCTTC
once	TRBV15	NA	TRBJ2-7	13	CATTDGNSYEQYF	TGTGCCACCACCGACGGTAACTCCTACGAGCAGTACTTC
NA	TRBV5-1	NA	TRBJ2-7	14	CASSLEQSTYEQYF	TGCGCCAGCAGCTTGGAACAGAGTACCTACGAGCAGTACTTC
NA	TRBV5-1	TRBD2	TRBJ2-1	18	CASMSRLAGVGHYNEQFF	TGCGCCAGCATGTCGAGACTAGCGGGAGTGGGGCACTACAATGAGCAGTTCTTC